Listed below are T cell receptor beta chains from one sample, sequenced in a study of T cells after yellow fever vaccination. MiXCR, run by TCRdb on the 5' RACE reads, gives a single entry per CDR3 protein. This sample carries some 420,000 distinct CDR3 sequences, around 19% of them seen once, and the ten largest clones take 18%. The sample consisted of PBMCs, taken before the yellow fever booster vaccination. The receptors come from a man aged 18 to 30 who received the YFV17D yellow fever vaccine. Both conserved end residues are part of each CDR3. The D gene is left open where the match is weak. For some rows the clone size is stated as once, few or many, or as a class when expanded; others skip it.

D gene: TRBD2; J gene: TRBJ2-1; V gene: TRBV7-2; CDR3 length: 15; clone size: few; CDR3 DNA: TGTGCCAGCAGCCCCCGGGGGACTAGCGCCAATGAGCAGTTCTTC; CDR3 protein: CASSPRGTSANEQFF
D gene: TRBD1; J gene: TRBJ1-1; V gene: TRBV5-1; CDR3 length: 19; clone size: once; CDR3 DNA: TGCGCCAGCAGCCTGTGGGTGGGGACGACAGGGACGGCGAACACTGAAGCTTTCTTT; CDR3 protein: CASSLWVGTTGTANTEAFF
D gene: .; J gene: TRBJ2-2; V gene: TRBV29-1; CDR3 length: 13; clone size: .; CDR3 DNA: TGCAGCGGAACAGGAGGGAACACCGGGGAGCTGTTTTTT; CDR3 protein: CSGTGGNTGELFF
D gene: TRBD1; J gene: TRBJ2-5; V gene: TRBV7-9; CDR3 length: 15; clone size: .; CDR3 DNA: TGTGCCAGCAGCTACGGACAGGGGGTGGGAGAGACCCAGTACTTC; CDR3 protein: CASSYGQGVGETQYF
D gene: .; J gene: TRBJ1-2; V gene: TRBV6-5; CDR3 length: 14; clone size: .; CDR3 DNA: TGTGCCAGCAATTACGACGGAGCTAACTATGGCTACACCTTC; CDR3 protein: CASNYDGANYGYTF
D gene: .; J gene: TRBJ2-2; V gene: TRBV7-3; CDR3 length: 16; clone size: many; CDR3 DNA: TGTGCCAGCAGCCCTACGACTAACATAAACACCGGGGAGCTGTTTTTT; CDR3 protein: CASSPTTNINTGELFF
D gene: TRBD2; J gene: TRBJ2-7; V gene: TRBV12-3/TRBV12-4; CDR3 length: 14; clone size: many; CDR3 DNA: TGTGCCAGCAGCCTTACTAGCGGCTCCTACGAGCAGTACTTC; CDR3 protein: CASSLTSGSYEQYF
D gene: .; J gene: TRBJ2-7; V gene: TRBV7-9; CDR3 length: 13; clone size: .; CDR3 DNA: TGTGCCAGCAGCCCCTCATCCCCCTACGAGCAGTACTTC; CDR3 protein: CASSPSSPYEQYF
D gene: .; J gene: TRBJ1-5; V gene: TRBV11-2; CDR3 length: 15; clone size: many; CDR3 DNA: TGTGCCAGCAGCTTAGGCTCGACAGAGCCTCAGCCCCAGCATTTT; CDR3 protein: CASSLGSTEPQPQHF
D gene: TRBD1; J gene: TRBJ2-3; V gene: TRBV10-3; CDR3 length: 18; clone size: .; CDR3 DNA: TGTGCCATCAGTGATGTCGGAGGCGACAGGGGAGATTTGGATACGCAGTATTTT; CDR3 protein: CAISDVGGDRGDLDTQYF